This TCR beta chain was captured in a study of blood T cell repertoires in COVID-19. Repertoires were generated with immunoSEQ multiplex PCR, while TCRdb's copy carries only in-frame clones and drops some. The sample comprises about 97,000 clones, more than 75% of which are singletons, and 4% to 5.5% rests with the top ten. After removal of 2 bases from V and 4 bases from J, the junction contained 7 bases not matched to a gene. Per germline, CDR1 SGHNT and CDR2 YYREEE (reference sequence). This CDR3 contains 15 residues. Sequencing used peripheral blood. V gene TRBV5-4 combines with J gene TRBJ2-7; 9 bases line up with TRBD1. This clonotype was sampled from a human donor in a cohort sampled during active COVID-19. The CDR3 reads CASSFDLGQGYEQYF. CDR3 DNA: TGTGCCAGCAGCTTTGACCTGGGACAGGGTTACGAGCAGTACTTC.